The next 23 T cell receptor beta chains were all read from a single sample in a study of blood T cell repertoires in COVID-19. The repertoire was sequenced with immunoSEQ multiplex PCR; TCRdb's copy has only in-frame clones and lacks some. Of some 270,000 clones detected, around 90% appear once; the ten largest clones hold approximately 2.2%. Material for sequencing was peripheral blood. The receptors were gathered from a man between 50 and 59 years old with acute or convalescent COVID-19.

The chain has TRBV4-1 and TRBJ1-2, with a possible D match to TRBD1 (5 bases). The CDR3 runs 15 residues. Between the trimmed V and J ends, which lost 0 bases and 3 bases, there was a span of 11 bases. Germline V gene lookup returns CDR1 MGHRA and CDR2 YSYEKL. The CDR3 DNA follows: TGCGCCAGCAGCCAAGAAAACAGGCCTCACTATGGCTACACCTTC. This translates into CASSQENRPHYGYTF.

The chain is built from TRBV2 and TRBJ1-6, with 9 bases fitting TRBD1. V shed 9 bases, J shed 9 bases, and the junction held 6 bases outside the gene matches. The germline V gene has CDR1 SNHLY and CDR2 FYNNEI. This CDR3 spans 13 amino acids. The CDR3 sequence: CARGGQGISPLHF. The CDR3 bases are TGTGCCAGAGGGGGACAGGGCATTTCACCCCTCCACTTT.

The chain is built from TRBV6-1 and TRBJ2-7; a possible D gene is TRBD2 (5 bases). Germline V gene sequence: CDR1 MNHNS, CDR2 SASEGT. The V end was cut by 2 bases, the J end by 3 bases, with 14 bases between. The CDR3 runs to 15 residues. The CDR3 bases are TGTGCCAGCAGTGAATGGGAAGCGGCCAACTACGAGCAGTACTTC. Its translation: CASSEWEAANYEQYF.

CDR3 nucleotide sequence: TGTGCCAGCAGCTCACCCTGGACAGGCCGCCAGGCCAACGTCCTGACTTTC. Amino acids: CASSSPWTGRQANVLTF. This rearrangement joins TRBV7-6 to TRBJ2-6; 7 bases fit TRBD1. V dropped 4 bases and J dropped 6; count of bases not matched to a gene: 12. The CDR3 totals 17 residues. Looked up from germline, CDR1 is SGHVS and CDR2 is FNYEAQ.

This clone was observed a single time. The chain is built from TRBV3-1 (or the pseudogene TRBV3-2) and TRBJ1-6, with 7 bases lining up with TRBD1. Trimming at V came to 1 base and at J to 8 bases, leaving 8 bases not matched to a gene. The CDR3 is 16 residues long. Looked up from germline, CDR1 is LGHDT and CDR2 is YNNKEL (reference sequence). The CDR3 DNA is TGTGCCAGCAGCCAAGGGGCAGGGGGAGTTGATTCACCCCTCCACTTT. Protein sequence: CASSQGAGGVDSPLHF.

The chain carries TRBV5-4 and TRBJ2-4; D perhaps matches TRBD2 (6 bases). CDR1 and CDR2 (germline): SGHNT, YYREEE (reference sequence). This CDR3 comprises 18 residues. Deletions cut 1 base from V and 5 bases from J, with 22 bases between. As DNA, the CDR3 is TGTGCCAGCAGCTTGACGGGTGGGACTTATCGAGGGCAAAACATTCAGTACTTC. This codes for CASSLTGGTYRGQNIQYF.

The rearrangement uses TRBV18 and TRBJ1-2; possible D gene TRBD1, 6 bases. Germline CDR1 KGHSH, CDR2 LQKENI. The CDR3 consists of 16 residues. V shed 5 bases and J shed 3 bases, with 19 bases lying between them. CDR3 DNA: TGTGCCAGCTCAGGGACATTCCCTCTGGCGGACTATGGCTACACCTTC. Translated: CASSGTFPLADYGYTF. Based on the CDR3 plus reference TRBV18 and TRBJ1-2, the full variable domain is NAGVMQNPRHLVRRRGQEARLRCSPMKGHSHVYWYRQLPEEGLKFMVYLQKENIIDESGMPKERFSAEFPKEGPSILRIQQVVRGDSAAYFCASSGTFPLADYGYTFGSGTRLTVV.

This chain uses TRBV7-9 with TRBJ1-5, with D perhaps TRBD1 (6 bases). The germline V gene encodes CDR1 SEHNR and CDR2 FQNEAQ (reference sequence). The ends were cut back, 3 bases at V and 2 bases at J, with 11 bases in the middle. There are 15 residues in the CDR3. The CDR3 bases are TGTGCCAGCAGCTTGTTCGCAGGGGGCAATCAGCCCCAGCATTTT. It yields the protein CASSLFAGGNQPQHF.

This clone was picked up one time. The chain carries TRBV7-3 and TRBJ2-5, with TRBD2 matching over 12 bases. The V segment lost 6 bases and the J segment 5 bases; nucleotides outside the gene matches: 7. Germline CDR1 SGHTA, CDR2 FQGTGA. CDR3 size: 15 residues. CDR3 amino acids: CASSWTSGAGETQYF. The CDR3 DNA is TGTGCCAGCAGTTGGACTAGCGGGGCCGGGGAGACCCAGTACTTC. The full variable domain, with the rest looked up from reference TRBV7-3 and TRBJ2-5, is GAGVSQTPSNKVTEKGKYVELRCDPISGHTALYWYRQSLGQGPEFLIYFQGTGAADDSGLPNDRFFAVRPEGSVSTLKIQRTERGDSAVYLCASSWTSGAGETQYFGPGTRLLVL.

The genes are TRBV19 and TRBJ2-7; D may be TRBD1 (7 bases). Germline assignment: CDR1 LNHDA and CDR2 SQIVND (reference sequence). This CDR3 region has 12 residues. Between the trimmed V and J ends, which lost 8 bases and 3 bases, there was a span of 11 bases. Here the CDR3 DNA reads TGTGCCAGTGGCCAGGGGGGCTACGAGCAGTACTTC. Translation: CASGQGGYEQYF.

To note about this clone: The same CDR3 also results from other DNA sequences found in this sample. The chain combines TRBV15 with TRBJ1-5, with TRBD1 as a possible D gene (5 bases). Germline CDR1 is LNHNV and CDR2 is YYDKDF (reference sequence). Trimming cost V 0 bases and J 2 bases, with 8 bases left between them. The CDR3 is 15 amino acids. CDR3 amino acids: CATSRDRVGNQPQHF. The CDR3 DNA sequence: TGTGCCACCAGCAGAGACAGGGTTGGCAATCAGCCCCAGCATTTT.

The chain uses TRBV30 and TRBJ1-5, with D perhaps matching TRBD1 (5 bases). Looked up from germline, CDR1 is GTSNPN and CDR2 is SVGIG (reference sequence). Trimming cost V 4 bases and J 0 bases, with 7 bases left between them. This CDR3 has 13 amino acids. CDR3 sequence (DNA): TGTGCCTGGAACGGGGGTAGCAATCAGCCCCAGCATTTT. It is translated as CAWNGGSNQPQHF.

This clone showed up just once. This chain links TRBV19 with TRBJ2-7; tentative D call: TRBD2 (6 bases). This CDR3 region has 15 residues. V was shortened by 0 bases and J by 0 bases, with 9 bases between the two germline ends. The germline CDR1 and CDR2 sequences are LNHDA and SQIVND (reference sequence). As DNA, the CDR3 is TGTGCCAGTAGTATAGATGCGGGGAGCTCCTACGAGCAGTACTTC. It specifies CASSIDAGSSYEQYF.

CDR3 in amino acids: CASSPIQGGGYTF. The CDR3 bases are TGCGCCAGCAGCCCAATACAGGGCGGCGGCTACACCTTC. The chain recombines TRBV5-1 with TRBJ1-2; D may be TRBD1 (6 bases). Germline assignment: CDR1 SGHRS and CDR2 YFSETQ. The V end lost 4 bases, the J end lost 8 bases, and 15 bases lay between the germline ends. The CDR3 consists of 13 residues.

The chain links TRBV5-4 to TRBJ1-5, with D possibly matching TRBD1 (6 bases). The CDR3 is made up of 15 amino acids. V dropped 0 bases and J dropped 5 bases, with 12 bases sitting between them. Per germline, CDR1 SGHNT and CDR2 YYREEE (reference sequence). CDR3 region: CASSLGAGVDQPQHF. The CDR3 DNA is TGTGCCAGCAGCTTGGGGGCAGGGGTGGATCAGCCCCAGCATTTT.

J is TRBJ1-3 and V is TRBV10-2; no clear D gene. The CDR3 length is 14 residues. CDR1 and CDR2 (germline): WSHSY, SAAADI. Trimming shortened V by 0 bases and J by 7 bases, and 10 bases separated the two germline ends. CDR3 amino acids: CASSESTWANTIYF. The CDR3 nucleotides read TGCGCCAGCAGTGAGTCGACGTGGGCCAACACCATATATTTT.

The gene calls are TRBV27 and TRBJ2-7, with 8 nucleotides matching TRBD2. The germline V gene has CDR1 MNHEY and CDR2 SMNVEV (reference sequence). V lost 8 bases and J lost 4; bases outside the gene matches: 13. This CDR3 has 15 residues. The DNA for the CDR3 is TGTGCCAGCTCCCCCTGGGCGGGGGGTGGGTACGAGCAGTACTTC. This translates into CASSPWAGGGYEQYF.

The chain uses TRBV15 and TRBJ1-4, with a tentative D call TRBD1 (6 bases). CDR1 is LNHNV, CDR2 YYDKDF, per germline (reference sequence). The V gene lost 0 bases and the J gene lost 3 bases, with 8 bases spanning the gap. This CDR3 has 15 residues. The CDR3 DNA reads TGTGCCACCAGCAGAGAGGCAGGGGCTAATGAAAAACTGTTTTTT. Protein product: CATSREAGANEKLFF.

This clone appeared a single time. The chain couples TRBV10-3 to TRBJ1-2; the D is unclear. Germline values: CDR1 ENHRY, CDR2 SYGVKD. Trimming shortened V by 0 bases and J by 6 bases, and 11 bases separated the two germline ends. CDR3 length equals 14 residues. CDR3 loop: CAISESSGVDGYTF. The CDR3 nucleotides are TGTGCCATCAGTGAGTCCAGCGGGGTCGATGGCTACACCTTC.

In its sample, this clone was seen once. The chain combines TRBV5-1 with TRBJ2-7; TRBD2 matches at 8 bases. V lost 0 bases, J lost 3 bases, and 5 bases stayed unmatched. From germline, CDR1 is SGHRS and CDR2 YFSETQ. The CDR3 runs 15 residues. CDR3 DNA sequence: TGCGCCAGCAGCTTGGAGACTAGCGCTTACTACGAGCAGTACTTC. This translates into CASSLETSAYYEQYF.

V gene TRBV19 combines with J gene TRBJ1-2; D is unresolved. Germline lookup yields CDR1 LNHDA and CDR2 SQIVND (reference sequence). V lost 8 bases and J 1 base, leaving 14 bases between the germline ends. The CDR3 covers 14 residues. The CDR3 reads CASVPRDGNYGYTF. CDR3 in DNA: TGTGCCAGTGTCCCACGGGATGGTAACTATGGCTACACCTTC. The full variable domain, completed using reference TRBV19 and TRBJ1-2, is DGGITQSPKYLFRKEGQNVTLSCEQNLNHDAMYWYRQDPGQGLRLIYYSQIVNDFQKGDIAEGYSVSREKKESFPLTVTSAQKNPTAFYLCASVPRDGNYGYTFGSGTRLTVV.

V gene TRBV3-1 (or the pseudogene TRBV3-2) combines with J gene TRBJ1-2; D uncertain. This CDR3 has 13 residues. V was trimmed by 2 bases and J by 5 bases, leaving 9 bases between them. The V gene's germline CDR1 is LGHDT and CDR2 YNNKEL (reference sequence). The chain's CDR3 is CASSQQVDYGYTF. CDR3 in DNA: TGTGCCAGCAGCCAACAGGTCGATTATGGCTACACCTTC.

The rearrangement links TRBV7-3 to TRBJ1-1; no clear D gene. Germline loops: CDR1 SGHTA, CDR2 FQGTGA. V shed 2 bases and J shed 11 bases, with 15 bases lying between them. This CDR3 contains 13 residues. Here the CDR3 DNA reads TGTGCCAGCAGCTTAGAGCGGGGTCTAGGGGCTTTCTTT. It yields the protein CASSLERGLGAFF.